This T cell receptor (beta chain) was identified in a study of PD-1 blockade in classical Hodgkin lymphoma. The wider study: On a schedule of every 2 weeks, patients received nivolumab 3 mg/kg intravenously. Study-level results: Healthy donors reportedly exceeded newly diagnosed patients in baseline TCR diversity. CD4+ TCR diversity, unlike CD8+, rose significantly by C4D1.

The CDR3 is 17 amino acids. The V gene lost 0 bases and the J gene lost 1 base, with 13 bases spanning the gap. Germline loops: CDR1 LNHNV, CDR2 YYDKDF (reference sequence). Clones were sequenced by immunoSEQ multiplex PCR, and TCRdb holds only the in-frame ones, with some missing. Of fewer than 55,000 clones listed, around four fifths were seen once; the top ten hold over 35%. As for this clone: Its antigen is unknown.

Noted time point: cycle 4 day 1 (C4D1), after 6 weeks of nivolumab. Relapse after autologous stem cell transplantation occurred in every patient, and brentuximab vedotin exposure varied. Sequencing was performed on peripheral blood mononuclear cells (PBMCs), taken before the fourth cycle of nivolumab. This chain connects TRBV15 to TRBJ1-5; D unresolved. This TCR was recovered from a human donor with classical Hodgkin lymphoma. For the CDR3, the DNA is TGTGCCACCAGCAGAGAAGAGGCAGGAAAGAGCAATCAGCCCCAGCATTTT. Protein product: CATSREEAGKSNQPQHF.